These 26 T cell receptor beta chains were all obtained from the same sample, sequenced in a study of OX40 agonist ivuxolimab in advanced cancers. Using immunoSEQ multiplex PCR, the repertoire was profiled, and TCRdb retains in-frame clones only, with some absent. This sample yields approximately 60,000 clones, of which 91% are seen a single time; roughly 13% belongs to the top ten. Source: CD4+ or CD8+ T cells sorted from blood, taken in a trial of the OX40 agonist ivuxolimab. The receptors were sampled from an adult with an advanced solid tumor such as melanoma, head and neck, liver or kidney cancer.

The genes are TRBV4-2 and TRBJ2-7; D gene unclear. Deletions cut 0 bases from V and 4 bases from J, with 4 bases between. This CDR3 comprises 12 residues. In germline, CDR1 is LGHNA, CDR2 YNFKEQ. As DNA, the CDR3 is TGTGCCAGCAGCCAAGACTATTACGAGCAGTACTTC. Translated, it gives CASSQDYYEQYF.

The V gene is TRBV4-1, the J gene TRBJ2-7; D gene ambiguous. CDR1 is MGHRA and CDR2 is YSYEKL in the germline V gene. The V and J ends lost 1 base and 3 bases respectively, with 16 bases between them. The CDR3 has 16 amino acids. For the CDR3, the DNA is TGCGCCAGCAGCCAAGGGACCATAAATCCCCTCTACGAGCAGTACTTC. Protein sequence: CASSQGTINPLYEQYF.

The sample holds one count of this clone. The junction departs from the called germline gene at one end, perhaps through a read error. V usage is TRBV29-1 and J usage is TRBJ1-1; the match to TRBD1 covers 9 bases. This CDR3 has 16 residues. The germline V gene encodes CDR1 SQVTM and CDR2 ANQGSEA. The CDR3 nucleotides read TGCAGCGTTGAAGATCGTCGAACAGGGGGCCTTCTCGTGACCGCTTTT. It encodes CSVEDRRTGGLLVTAF.

This rearrangement joins TRBV5-6 to TRBJ2-1; TRBD2 matches 7 bases. The V gene end was trimmed by 0 bases and the J gene end by 2 bases; junction bases not matched to a gene: 5. This CDR3 comprises 16 residues. Germline V lookup: CDR1 SGHDT, CDR2 YYEEEE. DNA for the CDR3: TGTGCCAGCAGCTTGGGAGCGGGGCGGACCTACAATGAGCAGTTCTTC. Translating it yields CASSLGAGRTYNEQFF.

The chain employs TRBV28 and TRBJ2-7; 7 bases line up with TRBD2. The CDR3 sequence is 12 residues long. V lost 5 bases, J lost 5 bases, and 3 bases stayed unmatched. Germline CDR1 MDHEN, CDR2 SYDVKM. CDR3 coding DNA: TGTGCCAGCAGTCCGAGCGGGAACGAGCAGTACTTC. It is translated as CASSPSGNEQYF.

The V and J genes are TRBV5-1 and TRBJ2-1, with D possibly matching TRBD2 (6 bases). This CDR3 contains 16 residues. The germline CDR1 and CDR2 sequences are SGHRS and YFSETQ. The V end was cut by 0 bases, the J end by 5 bases, with 15 bases between. The DNA for the CDR3 is TGCGCCAGCAGCTTGGGGGGTAGCGGCTTGGACAATGAGCAGTTCTTC. It translates to CASSLGGSGLDNEQFF. Using reference TRBV5-1 and TRBJ2-1 for the parts outside the CDR3, the full variable domain is KAGVTQTPRYLIKTRGQQVTLSCSPISGHRSVSWYQQTPGQGLQFLFEYFSETQRNKGNFPGRFSGRQFSNSRSEMNVSTLELGDSALYLCASSLGGSGLDNEQFFGPGTRLTVL.

For the CDR3, the DNA is TGTGCCAGCTCACCCTACGACAGGGACGAGGAAGAGACCCAGTACTTC. Translation gives CASSPYDRDEEETQYF. The gene calls are TRBV18 and TRBJ2-5, with 7 bases aligning to TRBD1. Germline lookup yields CDR1 KGHSH and CDR2 LQKENI. The V and J ends lost 3 bases and 3 bases, in that order; junction bases with no gene match: 10. CDR3 length: 16 residues.

This chain uses TRBV27 with TRBJ2-1; TRBD2 agrees at 10 bases. CDR1 and CDR2 (germline): MNHEY, SMNVEV (reference sequence). The CDR3 contains 18 residues. V shed 3 bases and J 5 bases; nucleotides not matched to a gene: 13. Written as DNA, the CDR3 is TGTGCCAGCAGTTTCCCCCCCCATAGCGGGAGGCAAAACAATGAGCAGTTCTTC. Protein sequence: CASSFPPHSGRQNNEQFF.

This chain links TRBV7-6 with TRBJ2-7; D is perhaps TRBD1 or TRBD2 (5 bases each). Trimming stripped 5 bases from V and 4 bases from J, with 15 bases between. Germline V gene data show CDR1 as SGHVS and CDR2 as FNYEAQ. CDR3 size: 14 residues. The CDR3 region is CASSPGADTYEQYF. The CDR3 DNA is TGTGCCAGCAGCCCCGGGGCGGACACTTACGAGCAGTACTTC.

The chain is built from TRBV15 and TRBJ2-1, with D uncertain. CDR1 is LNHNV, CDR2 YYDKDF, per germline (reference sequence). The CDR3 extends over 13 amino acids. Trimming shortened V by 2 bases and J by 5 bases, and 7 bases separated the two germline ends. CDR3 in amino acids: CATSRHFDNEQFF. CDR3 in DNA: TGTGCCACCAGCAGACATTTTGACAATGAGCAGTTCTTC.

This clone was seen only once. The CDR3: CASSSQLAGGGTDTQYF. In DNA form, the CDR3 reads TGTGCCAGCAGCTCTCAACTAGCGGGAGGGGGCACAGATACGCAGTATTTT. The chain recombines TRBV11-2 with TRBJ2-3; 13 bases are a match to TRBD2. The CDR3 contains 17 residues. Germline CDR1 reads SGHAT; CDR2 reads FQNNGV. With 4 bases clipped from V and 1 base from J, the junction kept 5 bases outside the gene matches.

The chain has TRBV27 and TRBJ2-5; TRBD2 matches 11 bases. This CDR3 is built from 16 residues. In germline, CDR1 is MNHEY, CDR2 SMNVEV (reference sequence). The trim removed 6 bases at V and 5 bases at J, leaving 11 bases unmatched. CDR3: CASSLGLAGPRETQYF. CDR3 nucleotide sequence: TGTGCCAGCAGCCTCGGACTAGCGGGCCCGAGGGAGACCCAGTACTTC.

The chain uses TRBV4-1 and TRBJ2-1; tentative D call: TRBD2 (6 bases). Trimming took 2 bases from V and 1 from J, leaving 15 bases between them. Germline V CDR1 and CDR2: MGHRA, YSYEKL. CDR3 size: 17 residues. The CDR3 spells CASSQTGASDSYNEQFF. The CDR3 bases are TGCGCCAGCAGCCAAACCGGGGCTAGCGATTCCTACAATGAGCAGTTCTTC.

The genes are TRBV11-2 and TRBJ2-7; D perhaps matches TRBD2 (7 bases). CDR1 and CDR2 from the germline V gene are SGHAT and FQNNGV. The germline V and J ends were trimmed by 2 bases and 2 bases, with 10 bases remaining between them. The CDR3 extends over 14 amino acids. In DNA, the CDR3 is TGTGCCAGCAGCTTATGGGGGGGCCCCTACGAGCAGTACTTC. Translation gives CASSLWGGPYEQYF.

The V and J genes are TRBV5-6 and TRBJ2-1; D possibly corresponds to TRBD1 (6 bases). The germline V gene has CDR1 SGHDT and CDR2 YYEEEE. This CDR3 has 12 residues. The V gene lost 3 bases and the J gene lost 7 bases, with 8 bases spanning the gap. The CDR3 loop reads CASSSDRNEQFF. Written as DNA, the CDR3 is TGTGCCAGCAGCTCTGACAGGAATGAGCAGTTCTTC.

J is TRBJ1-2 and V is TRBV27; TRBD1 matches 7 bases. Looked up from germline, CDR1 is MNHEY and CDR2 is SMNVEV (reference sequence). The CDR3 has 14 residues. V shed 2 bases, J shed 2 bases, and the junction held 2 bases outside the gene matches. The CDR3, as DNA: TGTGCCAGCAGTTTAGCGACAGGGAACTATGGCTACACCTTC. Translating it yields CASSLATGNYGYTF.

This chain joins TRBV27 and TRBJ1-2; 9 bases line up with TRBD1. V was pared by 5 bases and J by 5 bases, with 12 bases of the junction left unmatched. The CDR3 length is 16 residues. Germline assignment: CDR1 MNHEY and CDR2 SMNVEV (reference sequence). CDR3 DNA sequence: TGTGCCAGCAGTCCGAATACCTTCGGGACAGGGTATGGCTACACCTTC. This sequence encodes CASSPNTFGTGYGYTF.

In DNA, the CDR3 is TGTGCCAGCAGCTTAGTGTACGAGCAGTACTTC. Its protein is CASSLVYEQYF. The rearrangement joins TRBV11-2 to TRBJ2-7; D is unclear. Germline lookup yields CDR1 SGHAT and CDR2 FQNNGV. V lost 1 base and J 4 bases, leaving 2 bases between the germline ends. This CDR3 is 11 amino acids long.

About this clone itself: Within the sample, other DNA sequences also encode this same CDR3. The chain is built from TRBV27 and TRBJ2-1, with D uncertain. CDR1 and CDR2 (germline): MNHEY, SMNVEV (reference sequence). Deletions cut 1 base from V and 6 bases from J, with 4 bases between. This CDR3 contains 12 residues. CDR3 residues: CASSLLGNEQFF. CDR3 nucleotide sequence: TGTGCCAGCAGTTTATTGGGCAATGAGCAGTTCTTC.

This clone has a single count. CDR3 bases: TGTGCCAGCAGCTTGGCGGGAGATGGCTTGTCCTACGAGCAGTACTTC. It codes for CASSLAGDGLSYEQYF. The J gene is TRBJ2-7, the V gene TRBV5-4, with D possibly TRBD2 on 6 matching bases. The CDR3 runs to 16 residues. Germline V gene data show CDR1 as SGHNT and CDR2 as YYREEE (reference sequence). Trimming pared 0 bases from V and 1 base from J, leaving 14 bases between.

The rearrangement links TRBV25-1 to TRBJ2-7, with a tentative D call TRBD2 (5 bases). This CDR3 region has 11 residues. CDR1 and CDR2 from the germline V gene are MGHDK and SYGVNS. V was cut by 5 bases and J by 8 bases, with 10 bases left in between. CDR3 in amino acids: CASSLSGKQYF. The CDR3 DNA reads as TGTGCCAGCAGTTTATCGGGAAAGCAGTACTTC.

V and J are TRBV14 and TRBJ2-7, with TRBD2 matching over 9 bases. This CDR3 contains 18 residues. After removal of 0 bases from V and 5 bases from J, the junction contained 14 bases not matched to a gene. Germline V lookup: CDR1 SGHDN, CDR2 FVKESK. CDR3 DNA sequence: TGTGCCAGCAGCCAAGAACAACCCTCAGCGGGAGGATCACACGAGCAGTACTTC. Translating gives CASSQEQPSAGGSHEQYF.

The chain combines TRBV5-1 with TRBJ2-1, with 8 bases identical to TRBD2. The length of the CDR3 is 15 residues. V lost 7 bases, J lost 0 bases, and 6 bases stayed unmatched. The V gene's germline CDR1 is SGHRS and CDR2 YFSETQ. In DNA form, the CDR3 reads TGCGCCAGCCATAGCGGGGTTAGCTCCTACAATGAGCAGTTCTTC. It codes for CASHSGVSSYNEQFF. Drawing the rest from reference TRBV5-1 and TRBJ2-1, the complete variable domain is KAGVTQTPRYLIKTRGQQVTLSCSPISGHRSVSWYQQTPGQGLQFLFEYFSETQRNKGNFPGRFSGRQFSNSRSEMNVSTLELGDSALYLCASHSGVSSYNEQFFGPGTRLTVL.

This clone was detected only once. This chain links TRBV5-1 with TRBJ1-5, with a tentative D call TRBD1 (6 bases). Trimming cost V 0 bases and J 0 bases, with 7 bases left between them. CDR3 size: 15 residues. Germline V CDR1 and CDR2: SGHRS, YFSETQ. In DNA, the CDR3 is TGCGCCAGCAGCTTGGGGACAGATAGCAATCAGCCCCAGCATTTT. It encodes CASSLGTDSNQPQHF.

The chain is built from TRBV7-9 and TRBJ2-7; 12 bases agree with TRBD2. After removal of 1 base from V and 6 bases from J, the junction contained 7 bases not matched to a gene. CDR3 size: 16 residues. Germline loops: CDR1 SEHNR, CDR2 FQNEAQ (reference sequence). CDR3 sequence (DNA): TGTGCCAGCAGCTTAGTTGCCCTAGCGGGAGGGCCCGAGCAGTACTTC. It specifies CASSLVALAGGPEQYF.

V is TRBV7-6 and J is TRBJ1-1, with 7 bases lining up with TRBD1. The J segment lost 7 bases and the V segment lost 4 bases, leaving 3 bases of the junction unmatched. The V gene's germline CDR1 is SGHVS and CDR2 FNYEAQ. This CDR3 is built from 12 residues. CDR3 residues: CASSSGGLEAFF. CDR3 DNA sequence: TGTGCCAGCAGCTCAGGGGGGCTTGAAGCTTTCTTT.